The 21 T cell receptor beta chains listed next were all sequenced from one sample in a study of shared clonotypes between healthy human individuals. The repertoire was sequenced with immunoSEQ multiplex PCR; TCRdb's copy has only in-frame clones and lacks some. The sample yields roughly 760,000 clones, less than 85% seen once. Sequenced material: memory CD4+ T cells sorted from blood. Documented subset: CD45RA-negative fraction. Every receptor here comes from a woman aged 25-40 years in good health.

This chain uses TRBV5-1 with TRBJ2-5; a possible D gene is TRBD1 (6 bases). The V gene's germline CDR1 is SGHRS and CDR2 YFSETQ. This CDR3 has 15 residues. V was cut by 4 bases and J by 3 bases, with 16 bases left in between. The chain's CDR3 is CASSRDRPGEETQYF. CDR3 DNA: TGCGCCAGCAGCCGTGACCGTCCAGGGGAAGAGACCCAGTACTTC.

J is TRBJ2-3 and V is TRBV11-2; no clear D gene. This CDR3 spans 17 amino acids. CDR1 is SGHAT, CDR2 FQNNGV, per germline. Trimming left V 4 bases short and J 0 bases short, with 17 bases between. The CDR3, as DNA: TGTGCCAGCAGCTATGAAGGCAGCGCGCATAGCACAGATACGCAGTATTTT. It specifies CASSYEGSAHSTDTQYF. Full variable domain (outside the CDR3, taken from reference TRBV11-2 and TRBJ2-3): EAGVAQSPRYKIIEKRQSVAFWCNPISGHATLYWYQQILGQGPKLLIQFQNNGVVDDSQLPKDRFSAERLKGVDSTLKIQPAKLEDSAVYLCASSYEGSAHSTDTQYFGPGTRLTVL.

This chain links TRBV2 with TRBJ1-4, with D tentatively TRBD1 (5 bases). The ends were cut back, 8 bases at V and 0 bases at J, with 16 bases in the middle. Germline V gives CDR1 SNHLY, CDR2 FYNNEI. There are 16 residues in the CDR3. The CDR3: CASAFLQGSTNEKLFF. The CDR3 DNA reads as TGTGCCAGCGCCTTTCTCCAGGGTTCAACTAATGAAAAACTGTTTTTT.

The chain carries TRBV2 and TRBJ2-7; 8 bases align to TRBD1. Unmatched junction bases numbered 4, after V lost 0 bases and J lost 3 bases. Germline lookup yields CDR1 SNHLY and CDR2 FYNNEI. The CDR3 covers 15 residues. This chain's CDR3 is CASSEAQGAFYEQYF. In DNA, the CDR3 is TGTGCCAGCAGTGAAGCCCAGGGGGCGTTCTACGAGCAGTACTTC.

The V and J genes are TRBV29-1 and TRBJ2-4; D gene ambiguous. Trimming took 5 bases from V and 7 from J, leaving 9 bases between them. Per germline, CDR1 SQVTM and CDR2 ANQGSEA. The CDR3 length is 11 residues. The CDR3: CSVTVGNIQYF. The CDR3 nucleotides read TGCAGCGTTACGGTTGGGAACATTCAGTACTTC.

V usage is TRBV6-6 and J usage is TRBJ2-1; 7 bases fit TRBD1. V was clipped by 0 bases and J by 7 bases; unmatched bases: 6. The CDR3 loop spans 15 amino acids. CDR1 is MNHNY, CDR2 SVGAGI, per germline (reference sequence). The DNA for the CDR3 is TGTGCCAGCAGTTACTCGGGACAGACTCGTAATGAGCAGTTCTTC. The encoded protein is CASSYSGQTRNEQFF.

The chain couples TRBV10-1 to TRBJ1-2; D might be TRBD1 (6 bases). Germline V lookup: CDR1 WNHNN, CDR2 SYGVQD (reference sequence). V shed 10 bases and J shed 1 base, with 22 bases lying between them. This CDR3 is 16 amino acids long. The CDR3 region is CATLTVLRGGNYGYTF. The CDR3 nucleotides are TGCGCCACCTTGACAGTACTCAGGGGAGGTAACTATGGCTACACCTTC.

Notes on this clone: The same CDR3 can be traced to other DNA sequences in this sample. The V and J genes are TRBV29-1 and TRBJ2-3; D is possibly TRBD2 (6 bases). CDR1 is SQVTM, CDR2 ANQGSEA, per germline. Trimming removed 4 bases from V and 4 bases from J, with 12 bases in between. There are 13 residues in the CDR3. The chain's CDR3 is CSVVRGSADTQYF. CDR3 DNA: TGCAGCGTTGTTCGGGGGAGCGCAGATACGCAGTATTTT.

The rearrangement uses TRBV5-4 and TRBJ1-2; D unclear. The germline CDR1 and CDR2 sequences are SGHNT and YYREEE (reference sequence). Trimming stripped 2 bases from V and 8 bases from J, with 16 bases between. This CDR3 spans 14 amino acids. The CDR3: CASSLDVGGRGYTF. The CDR3 DNA sequence: TGTGCCAGCAGCTTAGATGTAGGAGGGCGCGGCTACACCTTC.

The chain links TRBV9 to TRBJ2-5; D is unclear. CDR1 and CDR2 (germline): SGDLS, YYNGEE. V lost 0 bases and J 2 bases, leaving 8 bases between the germline ends. This CDR3 has 14 residues. This CDR3 is CASSVGITQETQYF. The CDR3 nucleotides read TGTGCCAGCAGCGTAGGGATAACACAAGAGACCCAGTACTTC.

This clone was observed a single time. This sequence joins TRBV10-3 and TRBJ2-3; 11 nucleotides agree with TRBD2. With 6 bases clipped from V and 1 base from J, the junction kept 6 bases outside the gene matches. Germline lookup yields CDR1 ENHRY and CDR2 SYGVKD. This CDR3 contains 16 residues. Here the CDR3 reads CAIRPNSGRGTDTQYF. The CDR3 region has the DNA TGTGCCATCAGACCGAATAGCGGGAGGGGCACAGATACGCAGTATTTT.

The chain uses TRBV5-1 and TRBJ2-1, with 12 bases identical to TRBD2. The CDR3 is 17 amino acids. With 4 bases clipped from V and 5 bases from J, the junction kept 10 bases outside the gene matches. CDR1 and CDR2 (germline): SGHRS, YFSETQ. CDR3 nucleotides: TGCGCCAGCAGCCCGACGGTTCTAGCGGGAGGGCACAATGAGCAGTTCTTC. Translating it yields CASSPTVLAGGHNEQFF. The complete variable domain, with remaining parts taken from reference TRBV5-1 and TRBJ2-1, reads KAGVTQTPRYLIKTRGQQVTLSCSPISGHRSVSWYQQTPGQGLQFLFEYFSETQRNKGNFPGRFSGRQFSNSRSEMNVSTLELGDSALYLCASSPTVLAGGHNEQFFGPGTRLTVL.

This sequence joins TRBV27 and TRBJ2-7, with 7 nucleotides matching TRBD1. V lost 10 bases and J lost 3; bases outside the gene matches: 6. The CDR3 spans 12 residues. The germline V gene encodes CDR1 MNHEY and CDR2 SMNVEV (reference sequence). As DNA, the CDR3 is TGTGCCATAAGGGACAGCCTCTACGAGCAGTACTTC. Protein product: CAIRDSLYEQYF.

The V and J genes are TRBV6-5 and TRBJ2-1, with no clear D. This CDR3 region has 12 residues. V was cut by 7 bases and J by 2 bases, with 6 bases left in between. Germline CDR1 MNHEY, CDR2 SVGAGI. The CDR3 is CASTTTYNEQFF. The CDR3 region has the DNA TGTGCCAGCACCACCACCTACAATGAGCAGTTCTTC.

CDR3 nucleotides: TGTGCCAGCAGTGAAGCAGGGATGGATACGCAGTATTTT. Translated: CASSEAGMDTQYF. This chain joins TRBV6-1 and TRBJ2-3; unclear D gene. The CDR3 spans 13 residues. Germline CDR1 MNHNS, CDR2 SASEGT. The V and J ends lost 0 bases and 6 bases respectively, with 7 bases between them.

The V gene is TRBV27, the J gene TRBJ1-1; maybe TRBD1 (5 bases). Between the trimmed V and J ends, which lost 4 bases and 4 bases, there was a span of 16 bases. The CDR3 has 15 amino acids. Germline loops: CDR1 MNHEY, CDR2 SMNVEV (reference sequence). In DNA, the CDR3 is TGTGCCAGCAGTTGGAGGGGAGAGTGGGGCACTGAAGCTTTCTTT. It translates to CASSWRGEWGTEAFF.

The V call is TRBV30, the J call TRBJ1-3, with D perhaps matching TRBD1 (5 bases). CDR3 length: 15 residues. The ends were cut back, 2 bases at V and 0 bases at J, with 11 bases in the middle. Per the germline V gene, CDR1 is GTSNPN and CDR2 is SVGIG (reference sequence). The CDR3 nucleotides read TGTGCCTGGAGTCTAGGGGCGGCCTCTGGAAACACCATATATTTT. This codes for CAWSLGAASGNTIYF. Based on the CDR3 plus reference TRBV30 and TRBJ1-3, the full variable domain is SQTIHQWPATLVQPVGSPLSLECTVEGTSNPNLYWYRQAAGRGLQLLFYSVGIGQISSEVPQNLSASRPQDRQFILSSKKLLLSDSGFYLCAWSLGAASGNTIYFGEGSWLTVV.

There are a few counts of this clone. The V gene is TRBV27, the J gene TRBJ2-3; 13 bases agree with TRBD2. The trim removed 2 bases at V and 4 bases at J, leaving 6 bases unmatched. CDR3 length equals 17 residues. Per the germline V gene, CDR1 is MNHEY and CDR2 is SMNVEV (reference sequence). DNA for the CDR3: TGTGCCAGCAGTTTACGGACTAGCGGGAGTAGGGCAGATACGCAGTATTTT. It codes for CASSLRTSGSRADTQYF.

The chain combines TRBV2 with TRBJ2-3, with D tentatively TRBD1 (5 bases). This CDR3 comprises 14 residues. Trimming took 8 bases from V and 2 from J, leaving 14 bases between them. The germline gives CDR1 SNHLY, CDR2 FYNNEI. The CDR3 spells CASLWGSATDTQYF. The DNA for the CDR3 is TGTGCCAGCCTCTGGGGCAGCGCCACAGATACGCAGTATTTT.

This clone was seen only once. This rearrangement joins TRBV25-1 to TRBJ1-4; D gene ambiguous. The germline V and J ends were trimmed by 2 bases and 5 bases, with 12 bases remaining between them. This CDR3 is 15 amino acids long. CDR1 and CDR2 from the germline V gene are MGHDK and SYGVNS. This CDR3 reads CASSEGGRRNEKLFF. The CDR3 DNA reads TGTGCCAGCAGTGAAGGAGGCAGGCGGAATGAAAAACTGTTTTTT.

The chain links TRBV30 to TRBJ1-6, with D possibly TRBD1 on 6 matching bases. Germline assignment: CDR1 GTSNPN and CDR2 SVGIG (reference sequence). The length of the CDR3 is 16 residues. V gave up 4 bases and J gave up 8 bases, with 21 bases separating them. CDR3 bases: TGTGCCTGGAACCTCTATGACAGGCCTAGGGATTCACCCCTCCACTTT. This gives the protein CAWNLYDRPRDSPLHF.